This is a list of T cell receptor beta chains from one sample in a study of T cells after yellow fever vaccination. Via MiXCR, TCRdb re-called the 5' RACE reads, giving one row per CDR3 protein. The table shows about 320,000 distinct CDR3 sequences, with about an eighth occurring only once. The specimen was CD4+ T cells sorted from PBMCs, collected 15 days after the yellow fever booster vaccination. These receptors were taken from a man between 18 and 35 years old who received the YFV17D yellow fever vaccine. CDR3s include the opening cysteine and the closing phenylalanine or tryptophan. A D gene is named only where the DNA matches it firmly. Part of the rows lack a size; the others show once, few, many or a class for expanded clones.

J: TRBJ2-1; V: TRBV18; D: TRBD2; size: few; CDR3: CASSTGLAGVSYNEQFF; DNA: TGTGCCAGCTCAACTGGACTAGCGGGGGTTTCCTACAATGAGCAGTTCTTC
J: TRBJ2-7; V: TRBV4-1; D: TRBD1; size: many; CDR3: CASSQDPGTGAAKQYF; DNA: TGCGCCAGCAGCCAAGATCCCGGGACAGGGGCGGCGAAGCAGTACTTC
J: TRBJ1-1; V: TRBV28; D: TRBD1; size: once; CDR3: CASSLTGKAFF; DNA: TGTGCCAGCAGTTTGACAGGGAAAGCTTTCTTT
J: TRBJ2-7; V: TRBV7-2; D: TRBD2; size: -; CDR3: CASSLTGTRVYEQYF; DNA: TGTGCCAGCAGTCTCACCGGGACTAGAGTCTACGAGCAGTACTTC
J: TRBJ1-2; V: TRBV11-2; D: -; size: few; CDR3: CASSPREGLYGYTF; DNA: TGTGCCAGCAGCCCCCGAGAGGGACTCTATGGCTACACCTTC
J: TRBJ2-2; V: TRBV5-6; D: -; size: -; CDR3: CASSLRLVNTGELFF; DNA: TGTGCCAGCAGCCTGCGCTTAGTAAACACCGGGGAGCTGTTTTTT
J: TRBJ2-3; V: TRBV2; D: TRBD1; size: few; CDR3: CASSGQGQGAGTQYF; DNA: TGTGCCAGCAGTGGCCAAGGACAGGGGGCCGGTACGCAGTATTTT
J: TRBJ1-5; V: TRBV6-2/TRBV6-3; D: -; size: few; CDR3: CASSTQGVRQPQHF; DNA: TGTGCCAGCAGTACACAGGGAGTCCGTCAGCCCCAGCATTTT
J: TRBJ1-1; V: TRBV28; D: -; size: -; CDR3: CASSFNRAEAFF; DNA: TGTGCCAGCAGTTTCAACAGGGCTGAAGCTTTCTTT
J: TRBJ2-1; V: TRBV5-1; D: -; size: few; CDR3: CASSLSDFAANEQFF; DNA: TGCGCCAGCAGCTTGTCAGACTTCGCGGCCAATGAGCAGTTCTTC
J: TRBJ1-5; V: TRBV24-1; D: -; size: many; CDR3: CAVQRYSNQPQHF; DNA: TGTGCCGTTCAGAGATATAGCAATCAGCCCCAGCATTTT
J: TRBJ2-3; V: TRBV7-9; D: -; size: -; CDR3: CASSSLISGGAVDTQYF; DNA: TGTGCCAGCAGCTCCCTCATTAGTGGGGGGGCTGTAGATACGCAGTATTTT
J: TRBJ2-7; V: TRBV5-1; D: -; size: -; CDR3: CASSFALGGRYEQYF; DNA: TGCGCCAGCAGCTTCGCACTGGGGGGTCGCTACGAGCAGTACTTC
J: TRBJ2-7; V: TRBV7-2; D: -; size: -; CDR3: CASSLVSDEEYF; DNA: TGTGCCAGCAGCTTAGTTTCCGACGAGGAGTACTTC
J: TRBJ2-2; V: TRBV12-3/TRBV12-4; D: TRBD1; size: few; CDR3: CASSLRDRGRELFF; DNA: TGTGCCAGCAGTTTAAGGGACAGGGGAAGGGAGCTGTTTTTT
J: TRBJ1-1; V: TRBV20-1; D: -; size: few; CDR3: CRGNYGNQAFF; DNA: TGCAGGGGAAATTACGGGAACCAAGCTTTCTTT
J: TRBJ1-5; V: TRBV20-1; D: TRBD1; size: few; CDR3: CSARRTGGSNQPQHF; DNA: TGCAGTGCTAGACGGACAGGGGGTAGCAATCAGCCCCAGCATTTT
J: TRBJ2-4; V: TRBV7-8; D: -; size: -; CDR3: CASSLPGLKNIQYF; DNA: TGTGCCAGCAGCTTACCCGGACTTAAAAACATTCAGTACTTC
J: TRBJ2-2; V: TRBV12-3/TRBV12-4; D: TRBD1; size: many; CDR3: CASSTPDRGTGELFF; DNA: TGTGCCAGCAGTACCCCGGACAGGGGCACCGGGGAGCTGTTTTTT
J: TRBJ2-1; V: TRBV2; D: TRBD2; size: many; CDR3: CASTQDGTSKFF; DNA: TGTGCCAGCACCCAAGACGGGACTAGCAAGTTCTTC
J: TRBJ1-3; V: TRBV6-5; D: -; size: few; CDR3: CASSYPSGLSGNTIYF; DNA: TGTGCCAGCAGTTACCCCAGTGGGCTCTCTGGAAACACCATATATTTT
J: TRBJ2-3; V: TRBV5-6; D: TRBD2; size: -; CDR3: CASSFRTSGRSDTQYF; DNA: TGTGCCAGCAGCTTTCGGACTAGCGGGAGGTCAGATACGCAGTATTTT
J: TRBJ1-2; V: TRBV21-1; D: -; size: few; CDR3: CASSRPYGYTF; DNA: TGTGCCAGCAGCCGCCCCTATGGCTACACCTTC
J: TRBJ2-1; V: TRBV5-1; D: -; size: few; CDR3: CASSLAGGGRSYNEQFF; DNA: TGCGCCAGCAGCTTGGCCGGCGGGGGCCGCTCCTACAATGAGCAGTTCTTC
J: TRBJ2-5; V: TRBV6-2/TRBV6-3; D: -; size: few; CDR3: CASRTNPGGRETQYF; DNA: TGTGCCAGCAGAACCAACCCGGGGGGCCGGGAGACCCAGTACTTC
J: TRBJ1-5; V: TRBV7-2; D: -; size: few; CDR3: CASSLGSGQPQHF; DNA: TGTGCCAGCAGCTTAGGGTCGGGACAGCCCCAGCATTTT
J: TRBJ1-5; V: TRBV4-1; D: -; size: many; CDR3: CASSQDQHFSQPQHF; DNA: TGCGCCAGCAGCCAAGATCAACACTTCTCCCAGCCCCAGCATTTT
J: TRBJ2-2; V: TRBV25-1; D: -; size: few; CDR3: CASSESRDWYTGELFF; DNA: TGTGCCAGCAGTGAAAGTCGGGATTGGTACACCGGGGAGCTGTTTTTT
J: TRBJ1-5; V: TRBV4-1; D: -; size: many; CDR3: CASSQGQINQPQHF; DNA: TGCGCCAGCAGCCAAGGACAAATCAATCAGCCCCAGCATTTT
J: TRBJ2-1; V: TRBV5-1; D: -; size: -; CDR3: CASSWASGTLYNEQFF; DNA: TGCGCCAGCAGCTGGGCTTCGGGGACCCTCTACAATGAGCAGTTCTTC
J: TRBJ2-5; V: TRBV12-3/TRBV12-4; D: TRBD2; size: many; CDR3: CASSSGLAGLETQYF; DNA: TGTGCCAGCAGTTCGGGACTAGCGGGGTTGGAGACCCAGTACTTC
J: TRBJ2-7; V: TRBV10-3; D: -; size: -; CDR3: CAISFLPNYEQYF; DNA: TGTGCCATCAGTTTCCTGCCCAATTACGAGCAGTACTTC
J: TRBJ1-1; V: TRBV10-3; D: -; size: -; CDR3: CAISESMTGRSNTEAFF; DNA: TGTGCCATCAGTGAGTCTATGACCGGACGGTCGAACACTGAAGCTTTCTTT